This TCR beta chain was sequenced in a study of T cells in Graves' hyperthyroidism and ophthalmopathy. Findings and limits, study-wide: Through a model of 13 V-J features, ophthalmopathy was separated from stable hyperthyroidism.

The CDR3 has 15 residues. Per germline, CDR1 SGHAT and CDR2 FQNNGV. Trimming pared 4 bases from V and 2 bases from J, leaving 12 bases between. RNA transcripts served as the template for amplifying TCR beta CDR3 regions. HTBI primers were the set used in a first-round RT-PCR of the TCR CDR3. Using its own MiXCR run on the multiplex PCR reads, TCRdb lists one record per CDR3 protein. Of 130,000 to 150,000 distinct CDR3 sequences listed, 22% are singletons. Comments on this clonotype: Its antigen is unknown.

Every diagnosis used clinical symptoms, serum thyroxine and TRAb, thyroid ultrasound and orbital computed tomography. Sequenced material: blood. The clonotype was recovered from a woman aged 45-59 years with Graves' hyperthyroidism that later progressed to Graves' ophthalmopathy. V and J are TRBV11-2 and TRBJ2-1; tentatively, D is TRBD2 (5 bases). Here the CDR3 reads CASSSWGSAYNEQFF. In DNA form, the CDR3 reads TGTGCCAGCAGCTCGTGGGGTAGCGCCTACAATGAGCAGTTCTTC. Supplemented by reference TRBV11-2 and TRBJ2-1, the full variable domain reads EAGVAQSPRYKIIEKRQSVAFWCNPISGHATLYWYQQILGQGPKLLIQFQNNGVVDDSQLPKDRFSAERLKGVDSTLKIQPAKLEDSAVYLCASSSWGSAYNEQFFGPGTRLTVL.